The 22 T cell receptor beta chains given below trace back to one sample, sequenced in a study of blood T cell repertoires in COVID-19 (dated by TCRdb to about 2020). The library was generated by the immunoSEQ multiplex PCR assay. Sourced from immuneACCESS, this table was stored by TCRdb with only in-frame sequences that have V and J called. A share of the clones is absent; for the studies checked, an unresolved V gene accounts for under half, and the remainder has no known explanation. This sample has tens of thousands of clones in its table, and 85% to 90% of those were observed once. Of the sample, around 13% is held by the ten largest clones. Specimen: peripheral blood. The receptors stem from a man between 70 and 80 years old with acute or convalescent COVID-19.

The rearrangement uses TRBV7-9 and TRBJ2-7, with TRBD1 matching 8 bases. The CDR3 length is 13 residues. The germline V gene encodes CDR1 SEHNR and CDR2 FQNEAQ (reference sequence). V lost 2 bases to trimming and J lost 5 bases; unmatched junction nucleotides: 2. The DNA of the CDR3 is TGTGCCAGCAGCTTAACAGGGGGGAACGAGCAGTACTTC. This encodes CASSLTGGNEQYF.

The chain combines TRBV11-2 with TRBJ1-1; 8 nucleotides agree with TRBD1. V gave up 1 base and J gave up 6 bases; unmatched junction bases: 10. CDR1 SGHAT and CDR2 FQNNGV come from the germline V gene. CDR3 size: 16 residues. In DNA, the CDR3 is TGTGCCAGCAGCTTAGCCGGGACAGGTTTCGGGTCTGAAGCTTTCTTT. This encodes CASSLAGTGFGSEAFF.

The chain is built from TRBV7-2 and TRBJ1-5, with D possibly TRBD1 on 6 matching bases. The V end was cut by 1 base, the J end by 6 bases, with 13 bases between. Germline CDR1 is SGHTA and CDR2 is FQGNSA. The CDR3 sequence is 15 residues long. The CDR3 DNA follows: TGTGCCAGCAGCTTAGTTGCGGGGGCGGTTCAGCCCCAGCATTTT. It codes for CASSLVAGAVQPQHF.

Points on this clone: Other nucleotide sequences from this sample produce the same CDR3. This chain connects TRBV11-2 to TRBJ1-4, with 9 bases matching TRBD1. The CDR3 covers 15 residues. The V gene's germline CDR1 is SGHAT and CDR2 FQNNGV. The junction had 2 bases not matched to a gene; V was cut back by 1 base and J by 5 bases. CDR3: CASSLGDRDNEKLFF. DNA of the CDR3: TGTGCCAGCAGCTTAGGGGACAGGGACAATGAAAAACTGTTTTTT.

The V gene is TRBV5-1, the J gene TRBJ1-4, with TRBD1 matching 8 bases. Germline V gene lookup returns CDR1 SGHRS and CDR2 YFSETQ. V gave up 0 bases and J gave up 5 bases; unmatched junction bases: 3. This CDR3 is built from 15 residues. The CDR3 DNA follows: TGCGCCAGCAGCTTGGACGACAGGGGCAATGAAAAACTGTTTTTT. Its protein is CASSLDDRGNEKLFF. Full variable domain (rest looked up from reference TRBV5-1 and TRBJ1-4): KAGVTQTPRYLIKTRGQQVTLSCSPISGHRSVSWYQQTPGQGLQFLFEYFSETQRNKGNFPGRFSGRQFSNSRSEMNVSTLELGDSALYLCASSLDDRGNEKLFFGSGTQLSVL.

The rearrangement links TRBV7-7 to TRBJ2-1, with TRBD1 as a possible D gene (5 bases). This CDR3 is 14 amino acids long. Germline V CDR1 and CDR2: SSHAT, FNYEAQ (reference sequence). The ends were cut back, 2 bases at V and 4 bases at J, with 9 bases in the middle. The CDR3 loop is CASSLPGPYNEQFF. The CDR3 DNA follows: TGTGCCAGCAGCTTACCAGGGCCATACAATGAGCAGTTCTTC.

The chain links TRBV7-9 to TRBJ2-2; 8 bases agree with TRBD2. J lost 6 bases, V lost 6 bases, and 3 bases had no gene match. This CDR3 comprises 13 residues. Germline V gene lookup returns CDR1 SEHNR and CDR2 FQNEAQ (reference sequence). CDR3 DNA sequence: TGTGCCAGCAGTGCCGGGGGGGCCGGGGAGCTGTTTTTT. It is translated as CASSAGGAGELFF. Full variable domain (remainder filled in from reference TRBV7-9 and TRBJ2-2): DTGVSQNPRHKITKRGQNVTFRCDPISEHNRLYWYRQTLGQGPEFLTYFQNEAQLEKSRLLSDRFSAERPKGSFSTLEIQRTEQGDSAMYLCASSAGGAGELFFGEGSRLTVL.

CDR3 nucleotides: TGTGCCAGCAGCACAGGGGGCGGTTTGGGCGGCTACACCTTC. It encodes CASSTGGGLGGYTF. The chain employs TRBV28 and TRBJ1-2; 9 nucleotides line up with TRBD1. V lost 6 bases, J lost 8 bases, and 10 bases stayed unmatched. Looked up from germline, CDR1 is MDHEN and CDR2 is SYDVKM. CDR3 length equals 14 residues.

The rearrangement joins TRBV11-2 to TRBJ2-3; the D gene is possibly TRBD1 (6 bases). This CDR3 has 16 residues. Germline-derived CDR1 and CDR2 are SGHAT and FQNNGV. V lost 5 bases and J lost 4, with 19 bases in between. The CDR3 nucleotides read TGTGCCAGCAGCCTTACCCAGGGGATGTTCGCAGATACGCAGTATTTT. It is translated as CASSLTQGMFADTQYF.

In this sample, this clone turned up a few times. The rearrangement uses TRBV2 and TRBJ1-6, with TRBD1 matching over 7 bases. CDR3 length: 13 amino acids. Germline V gives CDR1 SNHLY, CDR2 FYNNEI. V lost 6 bases and J lost 6; bases outside the gene matches: 2. The CDR3 protein is CASRGQINSPLHF. CDR3 DNA sequence: TGTGCCAGCAGGGGACAGATTAATTCACCCCTCCACTTT. The whole variable domain, filled in from reference TRBV2 and TRBJ1-6, reads EPEVTQTPSHQVTQMGQEVILRCVPISNHLYFYWYRQILGQKVEFLVSFYNNEISEKSEIFDDQFSVERPDGSNFTLKIRSTKLEDSAMYFCASRGQINSPLHFGNGTRLTVT.

The rearrangement joins TRBV7-2 to TRBJ1-2; unclear D gene. CDR1 and CDR2 from the germline V gene are SGHTA and FQGNSA. This CDR3 comprises 13 residues. V was shortened by 8 bases and J by 4 bases, with 14 bases between the two germline ends. The DNA of the CDR3 is TGTGCCAGCCAGATAGCTCGGGGCTATGGCTACACCTTC. It yields the protein CASQIARGYGYTF.

The V gene is TRBV12-3 or TRBV12-4, the J gene TRBJ1-2, with 7 bases fitting TRBD1. V was pared by 5 bases and J by 1 base, with 1 base of the junction left unmatched. The CDR3 is 13 amino acids. The CDR3 bases are TGTGCCAGCAGTCGACAGGGTAACTATGGCTACACCTTC. This codes for CASSRQGNYGYTF.

The chain combines TRBV27 with TRBJ1-5; 7 nucleotides align to TRBD1. V was clipped by 0 bases and J by 4 bases; unmatched bases: 3. The germline CDR1 and CDR2 sequences are MNHEY and SMNVEV (reference sequence). The CDR3 length is 15 residues. The CDR3 nucleotides read TGTGCCAGCAGTTTATCTGTGACAGGGAATCAGCCCCAGCATTTT. Translating gives CASSLSVTGNQPQHF.

The rearrangement links TRBV4-1 to TRBJ1-6; 12 bases agree with TRBD1. CDR3 length: 17 residues. Trimming took 6 bases from V and 9 from J; bases not matched to a gene: 12. Germline CDR1 is MGHRA and CDR2 is YSYEKL. The CDR3 nucleotides read TGCGCCAGCAGAGACCCGGGACAGGGGGCTATCACTTCACCCCTCCACTTT. This codes for CASRDPGQGAITSPLHF.

The genes are TRBV7-9 and TRBJ1-6, with no clear D. This CDR3 spans 13 amino acids. The V end lost 6 bases, the J end lost 8 bases, and 11 bases lay between the germline ends. From germline, CDR1 is SEHNR and CDR2 FQNEAQ (reference sequence). The chain's CDR3 is CASRMTADSPLHF. CDR3 nucleotide sequence: TGTGCCAGCAGGATGACTGCGGATTCACCCCTCCACTTT.

The V call is TRBV19, the J call TRBJ2-2; a possible D gene is TRBD1 (5 bases). The CDR3 has 14 residues. Trimming shortened V by 8 bases and J by 0 bases, and 10 bases separated the two germline ends. Germline V lookup: CDR1 LNHDA, CDR2 SQIVND (reference sequence). The CDR3 nucleotides read TGTGCCAGTTTCGACAGTACGAACACCGGGGAGCTGTTTTTT. This gives the protein CASFDSTNTGELFF.

This clone was recorded a few times. This rearrangement joins TRBV5-6 to TRBJ1-1, with D possibly being TRBD1 (5 bases). This CDR3 is built from 15 residues. V shed 4 bases and J shed 3 bases, with 16 bases lying between them. Germline values: CDR1 SGHDT, CDR2 YYEEEE. DNA of the CDR3: TGTGCCAGCAGCGGCCTAGCGGGACTTTACACTGAAGCTTTCTTT. As protein: CASSGLAGLYTEAFF.

The chain is built from TRBV29-1 and TRBJ2-1, with 8 bases aligning to TRBD1. The CDR3 is 13 amino acids. Losses at the gene ends were 7 bases for V and 1 base for J; bases not matched to a gene: 3. Per the germline V gene, CDR1 is SQVTM and CDR2 is ANQGSEA. In DNA, the CDR3 is TGCAGCGCCGACAGGGGTTCCTACAATGAGCAGTTCTTC. This encodes CSADRGSYNEQFF.

V is TRBV24-1 and J is TRBJ2-5, with TRBD2 as a possible D gene (7 bases). Germline values: CDR1 KGHDR, CDR2 SFDVKD. CDR3 length: 16 amino acids. V was cut by 4 bases and J by 4 bases, with 18 bases left in between. The DNA of the CDR3 is TGTGCCACCAGTGAATGGACTAGGGGGTACCGAGAGACCCAGTACTTC. Translated, it gives CATSEWTRGYRETQYF.

This clone appeared once. The rearrangement uses TRBV24-1 and TRBJ2-2; TRBD1 matches 7 bases. V lost 9 bases to trimming and J lost 1 base; unmatched junction nucleotides: 10. The CDR3 is 16 residues long. The germline gives CDR1 KGHDR, CDR2 SFDVKD. The CDR3 bases are TGTGCCACCGCCGGGCAGGGGGTCTTGAACACCGGGGAGCTGTTTTTT. It codes for CATAGQGVLNTGELFF.

V gene TRBV6-2 or TRBV6-3 combines with J gene TRBJ1-6; no clear D gene. Trimming took 2 bases from V and 13 from J, leaving 12 bases between them. The CDR3 is 13 amino acids. In germline, CDR1 is MNHEY, CDR2 SVGEGT. The chain's CDR3 is CASSYGLGAPLHF. CDR3 nucleotides: TGTGCCAGCAGTTACGGGCTGGGTGCTCCCCTCCACTTT.

V and J are TRBV7-9 and TRBJ2-7; D remains unclear. V was shortened by 4 bases and J by 1 base, with 8 bases between the two germline ends. Per the germline V gene, CDR1 is SEHNR and CDR2 is FQNEAQ (reference sequence). The CDR3 covers 13 residues. For the CDR3, the DNA is TGTGCCAGCAGCTCCATGCGGTCCTACGAGCAGTACGTC. Amino acid sequence: CASSSMRSYEQYV.